Given below is one T cell receptor (beta chain) in context. Other DNA sequences in this sample translate to the same CDR3. Trimming cost V 4 bases and J 4 bases; bases outside gene matches: 3. Germline V gene sequence: CDR1 LGHDT, CDR2 YNNKEL (reference sequence). CDR3 length: 13 amino acids. Participants' own reports of clinical history determined their cohort assignment. In the authors' methods: Amplification with reference gene primers provided the estimates of nucleated cell counts. TCRdb's copy holds only in-frame clones and misses some; the assay was immunoSEQ multiplex PCR. V, J and clone size are those of that table, while D and trimming were read from the DNA. The sample includes 250,000 to 300,000 clones, roughly 89% of them seen just once. The sample is drawn from a study of blood T cell repertoires in COVID-19. About the research overall: The United States, Italy and Spain were the sources of the acute and convalescent COVID-19 samples.

V usage is TRBV3-1 (or the pseudogene TRBV3-2) and J usage is TRBJ1-1; 7 bases map to TRBD1. The sample comprised PBMCs or T cells enriched from blood (not recorded which). The clonotype originates from a woman aged 45-60 years who had been exposed to COVID-19. This CDR3 is CASSPDRATEAFF. CDR3 sequence (DNA): TGTGCCAGCAGCCCAGACAGGGCCACTGAAGCTTTCTTT.